What follows are 29 T cell receptor beta chains derived from one specimen sequenced in a study of blood T cells in healthy people across ages. Then a second PCR, running about 7 to 11 cycles, was carried out with a sample-barcoded 5' primer and a J-beta primer mix. Using its own MiXCR run on the 5' RACE reads, TCRdb lists one record per CDR3 protein. The sample lists hundreds of thousands of distinct CDR3 sequences, about 42% occurring once. The source material was blood. Receptors were obtained from a woman aged 60-75 years in good health.

The table lists this clonotype with a few counts. The chain carries TRBV28 and TRBJ2-1, with TRBD2 identical over 15 bases. The V gene's germline CDR1 is MDHEN and CDR2 SYDVKM. The CDR3 has 12 amino acids. The trim removed 11 bases at V and 9 bases at J, leaving 2 bases unmatched. As DNA, the CDR3 is TGTGCCTCGGGACTAGCGGGGGGTGAGCAGTTCTTC. It codes for CASGLAGGEQFF.

This clonotype was detected only a few times. This chain uses TRBV20-1 with TRBJ2-7; no clear D gene. Trimming removed 0 bases from V and 1 base from J, with 10 bases in between. Per germline, CDR1 DFQATT and CDR2 SNEGSKA (reference sequence). CDR3 length: 14 amino acids. CDR3 DNA sequence: TGCAGTGCTAGAGAACCCCCAGGATCCTACGAGCAGTACTTC. Protein: CSAREPPGSYEQYF.

CDR3 sequence: CASSSGLGFLAKNIQYF. The CDR3 nucleotides read TGTGCCAGCAGTTCGGGACTAGGATTTCTAGCCAAAAACATTCAGTACTTC. This rearrangement joins TRBV6-5 to TRBJ2-4, with 8 bases fitting TRBD2. The CDR3 loop spans 17 amino acids. Germline CDR1 reads MNHEY; CDR2 reads SVGAGI. V shed 4 bases, J shed 0 bases, and the junction held 8 bases outside the gene matches.

The J gene is TRBJ2-4, the V gene TRBV3-1, with D perhaps matching TRBD1 (6 bases). The DNA end is more similar to TRBJ2-7, so the J call may be wrong. There are 16 residues in the CDR3. CDR1 LGHDT and CDR2 YNNKEL come from the germline V gene (reference sequence). Written as DNA, the CDR3 is TGTGCCAGCAGCCAAGGCGCCGGGACACACTTCTACGAGCAGTACTTC. This translates into CASSQGAGTHFYEQYF.

This clonotype was seen only a few times. The chain recombines TRBV20-1 with TRBJ2-1; 10 bases are shared with TRBD2. Germline V gene data show CDR1 as DFQATT and CDR2 as SNEGSKA (reference sequence). V trimming: 6 bases; J trimming: 8 bases; junction bases outside the gene matches: 10. The CDR3 loop spans 14 amino acids. The CDR3, as DNA: TGCAGTGCCCCCTTAGCGGGAGGTCCCCATGAGCAGTTCTTC. Its translation: CSAPLAGGPHEQFF.

The genes are TRBV28 and TRBJ2-1; D is ambiguous. With 6 bases removed from V and 1 base from J, the gap between germline ends came to 10 bases. The germline V gene encodes CDR1 MDHEN and CDR2 SYDVKM. There are 14 residues in the CDR3. The CDR3 region has the DNA TGTGCCAGCAGGTGGCTGGGGTCCTACAATGAGCAGTTCTTC. Its protein is CASRWLGSYNEQFF.

This clonotype was observed a handful of times. The chain has TRBV6-2 or TRBV6-3 and TRBJ2-7; D possibly corresponds to TRBD2 (5 bases). Trimming pared 6 bases from V and 2 bases from J, leaving 20 bases between. Germline V gene sequence: CDR1 MNHEY, CDR2 SVGEGT. The CDR3 sequence is 16 residues long. The CDR3 sequence: CASRLRPGSKTYEQYF. The CDR3, as DNA: TGTGCCAGCAGACTCCGACCGGGATCCAAGACCTACGAGCAGTACTTC.

This clonotype was detected a few times. The V and J genes are TRBV2 and TRBJ2-5; a weak D match, TRBD1 (6 bases). Germline CDR1 reads SNHLY; CDR2 reads FYNNEI. The CDR3 runs to 13 residues. V gave up 3 bases and J gave up 5 bases, with 10 bases separating them. The DNA for the CDR3 is TGTGCCAGCAGTGAGTCAGGGGTGGAGACCCAGTACTTC. Protein: CASSESGVETQYF.

As to this clonotype: A much bigger clone sits one base away, suggesting this may be a read error. The CDR3 sequence is CASSVLASVYNEQYF. Here the CDR3 DNA reads TGTGCCAGCAGCGTCCTAGCGTCGGTCTACAATGAGCAGTACTTC. The rearrangement joins TRBV7-2 to TRBJ2-1, with TRBD2 as a possible D gene (6 bases). The DNA matches TRBJ2-7 better at its end, which makes the J call doubtful. Per germline, CDR1 SGHTA and CDR2 FQGNSA. The CDR3 is 15 residues long.

V usage is TRBV30 and J usage is TRBJ2-1, with D hard to call. This CDR3 region has 13 residues. V was shortened by 3 bases and J by 5 bases, with 11 bases between the two germline ends. The germline CDR1 and CDR2 sequences are GTSNPN and SVGIG (reference sequence). The CDR3 sequence: CAWSNELNNEQFF. In DNA form, the CDR3 reads TGTGCCTGGAGCAACGAACTAAACAATGAGCAGTTCTTC.

This clonotype was counted at least ten times. This chain uses TRBV6-2 or TRBV6-3 with TRBJ2-1, with TRBD1 identical over 7 bases. This CDR3 region has 14 residues. The germline V gene encodes CDR1 MNHEY and CDR2 SVGEGT. J was trimmed by 8 bases and V by 4 bases; bases with no gene match: 8. The CDR3 here is CASSSRQGKDEQFF. In DNA, the CDR3 is TGTGCCAGCAGTTCCCGACAGGGTAAAGATGAGCAGTTCTTC.

The chain joins TRBV6-1 to TRBJ2-7; D assignment may be TRBD1 or TRBD2 (5 bases each). The V end was cut by 2 bases, the J end by 3 bases, with 8 bases between. CDR3 length equals 13 residues. Germline V lookup: CDR1 MNHNS, CDR2 SASEGT. CDR3 DNA: TGTGCCAGCAGTGAACCGGGACGCTACGAGCAGTACTTC. This sequence encodes CASSEPGRYEQYF.

V gene TRBV20-1 combines with J gene TRBJ1-1; D remains ambiguous. Germline V CDR1 and CDR2: DFQATT, SNEGSKA (reference sequence). There are 11 residues in the CDR3. Trimming shortened V by 7 bases and J by 11 bases, and 17 bases separated the two germline ends. The CDR3 here is CSVLVERAAFF. Written as DNA, the CDR3 is TGCAGTGTTCTAGTGGAGAGGGCCGCTTTCTTT.

CDR3 protein: CASSPMARTYPTF. CDR3 in DNA: TGTGCCAGCAGCCCGATGGCTCGGACCTATCCCACCTTC. The chain links TRBV7-3 to TRBJ1-2; D is unclear. Germline V gives CDR1 SGHTA, CDR2 FQGTGA. CDR3 length equals 13 residues. Trimming cost V 5 bases and J 13 bases, with 20 bases left between them.

The chain combines TRBV3-1 with TRBJ1-1, with D possibly TRBD1 on 5 matching bases. Germline V gives CDR1 LGHDT, CDR2 YNNKEL (reference sequence). V was shortened by 4 bases and J by 5 bases, with 14 bases between the two germline ends. The CDR3 extends over 14 amino acids. CDR3 bases: TGTGCCAGCAGCCCTAAGGGGCGATTTACTGAAGCTTTCTTT. Its translation: CASSPKGRFTEAFF.

This chain uses TRBV4-1 with TRBJ2-1; D call uncertain. V was clipped by 1 base and J by 4 bases, with 14 bases between them. This CDR3 has 16 residues. The germline CDR1 and CDR2 sequences are MGHRA and YSYEKL. The CDR3 reads CASSQAPGGVYNEQFF. CDR3 sequence (DNA): TGCGCCAGCAGCCAAGCTCCAGGTGGAGTTTACAATGAGCAGTTCTTC.

This chain uses TRBV2 with TRBJ2-4; D not resolved. Germline V lookup: CDR1 SNHLY, CDR2 FYNNEI. The ends were cut back, 2 bases at V and 8 bases at J, with 7 bases in the middle. The CDR3 runs 12 residues. The CDR3 nucleotides are TGTGCCAGCAGTGAACTAGGCCACATTCAGTACTTC. This sequence encodes CASSELGHIQYF.

The chain carries TRBV13 and TRBJ2-1; 8 bases line up with TRBD2. In germline, CDR1 is PRHDT, CDR2 FYEKMQ (reference sequence). The CDR3 length is 16 residues. J lost 7 bases, V lost 5 bases, and 13 bases had no gene match. The CDR3 spells CASSIDGGAGLNEQFF. As DNA, the CDR3 is TGTGCCAGCAGCATAGACGGGGGGGCGGGGTTAAATGAGCAGTTCTTC.

Note on this clonotype: This may come from a read error, since a much larger clone is one base off. The V and J genes are TRBV29-1 and TRBJ2-7, with D possibly TRBD2 on 6 matching bases. Germline-derived CDR1 and CDR2 are SQVTM and ANQGSEA. The CDR3 is made up of 16 amino acids. CDR3 loop: CGVEDPLARDSYEQYF. The CDR3 bases are TGCGGCGTTGAAGATCCCCTCGCGCGGGACTCCTACGAGCAGTACTTC.

Many counts were recorded for this clonotype. The chain recombines TRBV5-1 with TRBJ2-1, with 7 bases fitting TRBD2. This CDR3 spans 14 amino acids. Trimming took 6 bases from V and 0 from J; bases not matched to a gene: 3. CDR1 is SGHRS and CDR2 is YFSETQ in the germline V gene. CDR3 DNA sequence: TGCGCCAGCAACGCGGGAGACTCCTACAATGAGCAGTTCTTC. Translating it yields CASNAGDSYNEQFF.

The rearrangement uses TRBV9 and TRBJ1-1; D is unclear. The CDR3 is 14 amino acids. Germline lookup yields CDR1 SGDLS and CDR2 YYNGEE. Deletions cut 0 bases from V and 4 bases from J, with 10 bases between. The CDR3 nucleotides are TGTGCCAGCAGCGTAGAGTTAGCGGCCACTGAAGCTTTCTTT. Protein product: CASSVELAATEAFF. Drawing the rest from reference TRBV9 and TRBJ1-1, the complete variable domain is DSGVTQTPKHLITATGQRVTLRCSPRSGDLSVYWYQQSLDQGLQFLIQYYNGEERAKGNILERFSAQQFPDLHSELNLSSLELGDSALYFCASSVELAATEAFFGQGTRLTVV.

This clonotype was seen a few times. The chain has TRBV3-1 and TRBJ2-6, with a weak D call TRBD2 (6 bases). Trimming removed 4 bases from V and 2 bases from J, with 12 bases in between. CDR3 size: 16 residues. CDR1 and CDR2 (germline): LGHDT, YNNKEL (reference sequence). CDR3 amino acids: CASSRLSGAGANVLTF. In DNA form, the CDR3 reads TGTGCCAGCAGCCGACTTAGCGGAGCTGGGGCCAACGTCCTGACTTTC. Full variable domain (outside the CDR3, taken from reference TRBV3-1 and TRBJ2-6): DTAVSQTPKYLVTQMGNDKSIKCEQNLGHDTMYWYKQDSKKFLKIMFSYNNKELIINETVPNRFSPKSPDKAHLNLHINSLELGDSAVYFCASSRLSGAGANVLTFGAGSRLTVL.

Ten or more counts support this clonotype. The gene calls are TRBV12-3 or TRBV12-4 and TRBJ2-7, with 7 bases aligning to TRBD1. This CDR3 comprises 15 residues. V was clipped by 10 bases and J by 5 bases; unmatched bases: 17. This CDR3 reads CATSSEGAFGDEQYF. The CDR3 DNA reads TGTGCCACCTCATCCGAGGGGGCGTTCGGCGACGAGCAGTACTTC.

This clonotype was seen more than once but under ten times. V usage is TRBV9 and J usage is TRBJ2-5; 7 bases are shared with TRBD1. The CDR3 runs 16 residues. Germline values: CDR1 SGDLS, CDR2 YYNGEE. V was pared by 2 bases and J by 4 bases, with 11 bases of the junction left unmatched. The CDR3 DNA follows: TGTGCCAGCAGCGTCTCCGGGACAGCCAACCGAGAGACCCAGTACTTC. Translating it yields CASSVSGTANRETQYF.

V is TRBV6-5 and J is TRBJ2-5; 9 bases are a match to TRBD2. V dropped 5 bases and J dropped 5; count of bases not matched to a gene: 9. The germline gives CDR1 MNHEY, CDR2 SVGAGI. This CDR3 spans 15 amino acids. CDR3 nucleotide sequence: TGTGCCAGCAGTGTAGTTAGCGGGAGATCTGAGACCCAGTACTTC. This translates into CASSVVSGRSETQYF.

The gene calls are TRBV29-1 and TRBJ2-7; the match to TRBD1 covers 11 bases. CDR3 size: 16 residues. Germline V gene data show CDR1 as SQVTM and CDR2 as ANQGSEA. With 4 bases clipped from V and 2 bases from J, the junction kept 10 bases outside the gene matches. CDR3 protein: CSVVLLGGQGAYEQYF. The CDR3 DNA follows: TGCAGCGTTGTCCTCCTAGGGGGACAGGGGGCCTACGAGCAGTACTTC.

In regard to this clonotype: A much larger clone lies a single base off, so this may be a read error. This chain links TRBV29-1 with TRBJ2-1, with TRBD1 as a possible D gene (6 bases). The CDR3 is 12 residues long. Trimming took off 8 bases at V and 10 bases at J, with 18 bases between the two ends. Germline V gene data show CDR1 as SQVTM and CDR2 as ANQGSEA. CDR3 nucleotide sequence: TGCAGCTCCGGACAGAGGGCTGGAGAGCAGTTCTTC. Translated, it gives CSSGQRAGEQFF.

This clonotype was counted only a few times. The genes are TRBV3-1 and TRBJ1-1; D is undetermined. Trimming removed 0 bases at V and 0 bases at J, with 8 bases between. Germline V gene sequence: CDR1 LGHDT, CDR2 YNNKEL (reference sequence). The CDR3 spans 15 residues. The CDR3 loop is CASSQEKVVNTEAFF. In DNA form, the CDR3 reads TGTGCCAGCAGCCAAGAAAAGGTTGTGAACACTGAAGCTTTCTTT.

CDR3 loop: CSATKRELTDTQYF. The CDR3 DNA is TGCAGTGCTACCAAGCGGGAGTTGACAGATACGCAGTATTTT. The chain carries TRBV20-1 and TRBJ2-3, with 8 bases that match TRBD2. The germline CDR1 and CDR2 sequences are DFQATT and SNEGSKA (reference sequence). The J segment lost 3 bases and the V segment lost 4 bases, leaving 6 bases of the junction unmatched. The CDR3 runs to 14 residues.